These T cell receptor beta chains were read from a single sample in a study of glioma-infiltrating T cells. TCRdb fed the multiplex PCR reads into MiXCR, producing one record per CDR3 protein. The sample carries fewer than 90,000 distinct CDR3 sequences, about 23% recorded once. Sequencing was performed on glioma tissue, nonneoplastic brain tissue, or PBMCs (not recorded which). These receptors all stem from a human donor with low-grade glioma or glioblastoma, undergoing nonglioma brain surgery, or in good health (not recorded which). The CDR3 runs from the conserved cysteine through the conserved F or W. D genes are given only for firm matches. Where a row states a size, it is once, few, many or the class of an expanded clone; other rows omit it.

abundance	d_gene	j_gene	v_gene	CDR3aa	CDR3nt
many	TRBD2	TRBJ2-7	TRBV6-2/TRBV6-3	CASTEIAGGRYEQYF	TGTGCCAGCACCGAAATAGCGGGAGGGCGCTACGAGCAGTACTTC
many	-	TRBJ1-1	TRBV7-6	CASSLRLLEAEAFF	TGTGCCAGCAGCTTGCGGTTATTGGAGGCTGAAGCTTTCTTT
many	-	TRBJ1-3	TRBV7-6	CASSLEPRIGNTIYF	TGTGCCAGCAGCTTAGAACCCAGGATTGGAAACACCATATATTTT
many	-	TRBJ2-3	TRBV10-3	CAISDRGDDTQYF	TGTGCCATCAGTGACAGGGGAGACGATACGCAGTATTTT
few	TRBD2	TRBJ2-5	TRBV7-2	CASSLSPQGLANQLKETQYF	TGTGCCAGCAGCCTTTCACCTCAGGGACTAGCGAACCAACTTAAAGAGACCCAGTACTTC
many	-	TRBJ2-3	TRBV11-3	CASSPGADTQYF	TGTGCCAGCAGCCCCGGGGCAGATACGCAGTATTTT
-	-	TRBJ2-1	TRBV20-1	CSARNPNQEQFF	TGCAGTGCTAGAAATCCAAACCAGGAGCAGTTCTTC
many	TRBD2	TRBJ2-7	TRBV20-1	CSASRPSGSSFNEQYF	TGCAGTGCTAGTCGGCCTAGCGGGAGTAGCTTTAACGAGCAGTACTTC
-	-	TRBJ2-7	TRBV12-3/TRBV12-4	CASSSRTKYEQYF	TGTGCCAGCAGCAGCAGGACAAAGTACGAGCAGTACTTC
few	TRBD1	TRBJ2-5	TRBV10-1	CASSGDRGLTQYF	TGCGCCAGCAGTGGGGACAGGGGTTTGACCCAGTACTTC
few	-	TRBJ2-7	TRBV7-9	CASSFQEGSSSYEQYF	TGTGCCAGCAGCTTCCAAGAGGGCTCTAGCTCCTACGAGCAGTACTTC
many	-	TRBJ1-1	TRBV6-1	CASSTAGHTEAFF	TGTGCCAGCAGTACGGCAGGCCACACTGAAGCTTTCTTT
-	-	TRBJ2-1	TRBV7-9	CASSLGLGNEQFF	TGTGCCAGCAGCTTAGGCTTAGGGAATGAGCAGTTCTTC
-	-	TRBJ2-1	TRBV18	CAGSPPGGQGVYNEQFF	TGTGCCGGCTCACCACCGGGGGGCCAGGGGGTCTACAATGAGCAGTTCTTC
many	TRBD2	TRBJ2-3	TRBV20-1	CSARGIQSPRGARDTQYF	TGCAGTGCTAGAGGCATCCAAAGCCCGCGGGGGGCCAGGGATACGCAGTATTTT
many	-	TRBJ2-3	TRBV18	CASSQPDTQYF	TGTGCCAGCTCACAGCCAGATACGCAGTATTTT
many	TRBD1	TRBJ1-6	TRBV6-1	CASSSGTGRNSPLHF	TGTGCCAGCAGTAGTGGGACAGGGCGGAATTCACCCCTCCACTTT
many	-	TRBJ1-1	TRBV6-1	CASNPGGGMNTEAFF	TGTGCCAGCAATCCTGGGGGGGGAATGAACACTGAAGCTTTCTTT
many	TRBD2	TRBJ2-7	TRBV5-4	CASSLLPSGAYEQYF	TGTGCCAGCAGCTTGTTGCCTAGCGGGGCCTACGAGCAGTACTTC
many	-	TRBJ1-2	TRBV7-2	CASSLTPGPANYGYTF	TGTGCCAGCAGCTTAACTCCAGGACCAGCTAACTATGGCTACACCTTC
-	-	TRBJ2-2	TRBV4-1	CASSQAHMNTGELFF	TGCGCCAGCAGCCAAGCTCATATGAACACCGGGGAGCTGTTTTTT
many	-	TRBJ1-2	TRBV3-1	CASSQELIQGTPYGYTF	TGTGCCAGCAGCCAAGAGCTTATTCAGGGGACGCCCTATGGCTACACCTTC
few	-	TRBJ1-2	TRBV29-1	CSVVGGPPTYGYTF	TGCAGCGTTGTTGGGGGGCCTCCTACCTATGGCTACACCTTC
many	-	TRBJ1-2	TRBV24-1	CATSDPQDVYTF	TGTGCCACCAGTGATCCCCAGGACGTATACACCTTC
-	-	TRBJ1-3	TRBV12-3/TRBV12-4	CASIRGSGNTIYF	TGTGCCAGCATCAGGGGTTCTGGAAACACCATATATTTT
many	-	TRBJ1-1	TRBV7-2	CASSSQSKGRLNTEAFF	TGTGCCAGCAGCTCCCAGTCGAAAGGGCGGCTGAACACTGAAGCTTTCTTT
-	-	TRBJ2-7	TRBV6-6	CASSYLGCLRGEQYF	TGTGCCAGCAGTTACCTAGGGTGCCTACGAGGTGAGCAGTACTTC
few	-	TRBJ2-2	TRBV12-3/TRBV12-4	CASGRGGTGELFF	TGTGCCAGCGGACGGGGTGGGACCGGGGAGCTGTTTTTT
many	-	TRBJ1-2	TRBV6-6	CASSYGANYGYTF	TGTGCCAGCAGTTACGGAGCTAACTATGGCTACACCTTC
many	-	TRBJ1-5	TRBV28	CASSDPRGESSNQPQHF	TGTGCCAGCAGTGACCCCCGGGGAGAAAGTAGCAATCAGCCCCAGCATTTT
many	-	TRBJ2-3	TRBV7-6	CASSSLAAVTDTQYF	TGTGCCAGCAGCTCATTAGCGGCGGTCACAGATACGCAGTATTTT
-	TRBD2	TRBJ2-5	TRBV6-1	CASSSDWTSGKRTQYF	TGTGCCAGCAGTTCAGACTGGACTAGCGGAAAGAGGACCCAGTACTTC
-	TRBD2	TRBJ2-7	TRBV6-1	CASSRTSGRPEYF	TGTGCCAGCAGTCGGACTAGCGGGAGGCCGGAGTACTTC
-	TRBD2	TRBJ2-5	TRBV29-1	CSVGSSGRALLETQYF	TGCAGCGTTGGGTCTAGCGGGAGGGCCTTGTTGGAGACCCAGTACTTC